A selection of T cell receptor beta chains follows, all from one sample in a study of cytomegalovirus exposure and HLA in healthy donors. Here immunoSEQ multiplex PCR was the method, and the copy in TCRdb shows in-frame clones only, minus some. The profile shows about 110,000 clones, around 86% of them singletons. The specimen was PBMCs. The receptor set was obtained from a man between 35 and 55 years old in good health and CMV-seronegative. Each CDR3 is given with its conserved first and last residue. The D gene is left open where the match is weak. For some rows the clone size is stated as once, few or many, or as a class when expanded; others skip it.

d_call,clone_size,j_call,v_call,cdr3_nt,cdr3_aa
-,once,TRBJ1-2,TRBV18,TGTGCCAGCTCACTCCGGAGCTATGGCTACACCTTC,CASSLRSYGYTF
-,-,TRBJ1-3,TRBV5-4,TGTGCCAGCAGCCCTTCCGGGGGGGGGCTGGGAAACACCATATATTTT,CASSPSGGGLGNTIYF
TRBD2,-,TRBJ2-5,TRBV2,TGTGCCAGCAGAGCGGGACTGACCGGGGGAGAGCAGTACTTC,CASRAGLTGGEQYF
TRBD1,-,TRBJ1-1,TRBV5-1,TGCGCCAGCAGCTCCGAGGACAGGGGTGCGACTGAAGCTTTCTTT,CASSSEDRGATEAFF
-,-,TRBJ1-1,TRBV4-3,TGCGCCAGCAGCCAAGAATCAGGGATTATGAACACTGAAGCTTTCTTT,CASSQESGIMNTEAFF
-,-,TRBJ1-4,TRBV4-1,TGCGCCAGCAGCCAAGAGTTGAGGAGGGAAAAACTGTTTTTT,CASSQELRREKLFF
-,-,TRBJ1-1,TRBV6-4,TGTGCCAGCAGTTTCGGCAGGTACACTGAAGCTTTCTTT,CASSFGRYTEAFF
-,few,TRBJ1-1,TRBV5-4,TGTGCCAGCAGCTTGGAATCGTTTTCTATCCCCGAAGCTTTCTTT,CASSLESFSIPEAFF
-,-,TRBJ1-2,TRBV28,TGTGCCAGCTGTCCCGGTAACTATGGCTACACCTTC,CASCPGNYGYTF
-,-,TRBJ2-3,TRBV6-1,TGTGCCAGCAGTGTAACAGGAGATACGCAGTATTTT,CASSVTGDTQYF
-,-,TRBJ2-7,TRBV6-5,TGTGCCAGCAGGAGAGCGGTAACCTACGAGCAGTACTTC,CASRRAVTYEQYF
-,-,TRBJ1-2,TRBV6-5,TGTGCCAGCAGTTACCCGACCGACCTCGGGGTTGGCTACACCTTC,CASSYPTDLGVGYTF
-,-,TRBJ2-5,TRBV6-5,TGTGCCAGCAGTTACTCGGGGCAAGAGACCCAATACTTC,CASSYSGQETQYF
-,-,TRBJ1-1,TRBV2,TGTGCCAGCAGTGTTGGCCGGGACACTGAAGCTTTCTTT,CASSVGRDTEAFF
-,-,TRBJ1-1,TRBV5-1,TGCGCCAGCAGCTTAACAGGGAACACTGAAGCTTTCTTT,CASSLTGNTEAFF
TRBD1,-,TRBJ1-1,TRBV2,TGTGCCAGCAGCGGACAGGGAGCGCACACTGAAGCTTTCTTT,CASSGQGAHTEAFF
-,-,TRBJ1-1,TRBV10-3,TGTGCCATCAGTGTGGAGGGTACCACTGAAGCTTTCTTT,CAISVEGTTEAFF
-,-,TRBJ1-5,TRBV6-5,TGTGCCAGCAGGCGACAGATCAATCAGCCCCAGCATTTT,CASRRQINQPQHF
TRBD1,-,TRBJ1-5,TRBV5-1,TGCGCCAGCAGCCCGGGACAGGGGGCTCAGCCCCAGCATTTT,CASSPGQGAQPQHF
TRBD1,-,TRBJ1-2,TRBV7-6,TGTGCCAGCAGCGCGACTACAGGGGATGGCGGCTACACCTTC,CASSATTGDGGYTF